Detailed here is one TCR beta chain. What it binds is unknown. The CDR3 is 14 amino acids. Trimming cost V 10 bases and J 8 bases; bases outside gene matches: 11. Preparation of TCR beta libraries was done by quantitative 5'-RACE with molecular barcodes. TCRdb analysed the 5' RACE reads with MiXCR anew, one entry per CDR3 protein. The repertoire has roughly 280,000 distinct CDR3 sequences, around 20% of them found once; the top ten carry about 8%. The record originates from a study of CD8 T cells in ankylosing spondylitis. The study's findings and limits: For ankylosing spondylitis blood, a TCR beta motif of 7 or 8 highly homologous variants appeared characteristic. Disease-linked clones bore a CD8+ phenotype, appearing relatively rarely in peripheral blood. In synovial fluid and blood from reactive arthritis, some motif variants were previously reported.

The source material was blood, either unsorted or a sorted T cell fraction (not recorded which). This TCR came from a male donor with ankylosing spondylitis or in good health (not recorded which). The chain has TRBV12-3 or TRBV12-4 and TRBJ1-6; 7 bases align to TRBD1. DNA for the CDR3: TGTGCCAACTGCCTCGGACAGGACCATTCACCCCTCCACTTT. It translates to CANCLGQDHSPLHF.